A selection of T cell receptor beta chains follows, all from one sample in a study of regulatory T cells in long-lasting Graves disease. TCRdb passed the multiplex PCR reads through MiXCR, listing each CDR3 protein once. The sample yields 400,000 to 500,000 distinct CDR3 sequences, 13% to 15% seen once. These records were also assigned to another study, of T cells in Graves' hyperthyroidism and ophthalmopathy.

This sample comprised peripheral blood mononuclear cells (PBMCs), obtained at new diagnosis, from a patient treated with antithyroid drugs. Every receptor here comes from a woman in her 50s with Graves disease. Each CDR3 is given with its conserved first and last residue. The D gene is left open where the match is weak. Rows give clone size only sometimes, using once, few, many, or a class for an expanded clone.

D,length,size,V,J,DNA,CDR3
-,14,few,TRBV6-2/TRBV6-3,TRBJ1-3,TGTGCCAGCAGTTACCGGTTCTCTGGAAACACCATATATTTT,CASSYRFSGNTIYF
TRBD2,14,many,TRBV5-1,TRBJ2-1,TGCGCCAGCAGCTTCGGGACTAGCGGGACCGAGCAGTTCTTC,CASSFGTSGTEQFF
TRBD2,15,many,TRBV2,TRBJ2-5,TGTGCCAGCAGTGGCGGTAGCGGGAACCAAGAGACCCAGTACTTC,CASSGGSGNQETQYF
-,14,many,TRBV28,TRBJ2-7,TGTGCCAGCAGTCCGCAGGGGTTCCTCTACGAGCAGTACTTC,CASSPQGFLYEQYF
TRBD1,16,-,TRBV27,TRBJ1-6,TGTGCCAGCAGTTCCGGACAGGGCGGGTATAATTCACCCCTCCACTTT,CASSSGQGGYNSPLHF
-,11,many,TRBV28,TRBJ2-4,TGTGCCAGCACACTTATGGGGCAGAAGTACTTC,CASTLMGQKYF
TRBD2,20,few,TRBV2,TRBJ2-2,TGTGCCAGCAGCAAAGCGCCAGGAGCTAGCGGGAGGTTCACTACCGGGGAGCTGTTTTTT,CASSKAPGASGRFTTGELFF
-,15,-,TRBV7-8,TRBJ2-3,TGTGCCAGCAGCTCCCGAAGGCTAGGGACAGATACGCAGTATTTT,CASSSRRLGTDTQYF
TRBD2,15,-,TRBV9,TRBJ2-2,TGTGCCAGCAGCGTAGCGGCGGGAGTGGTCGGGGAGCTGTTTTTT,CASSVAAGVVGELFF
-,14,few,TRBV27,TRBJ2-5,TGTGCCAGCAGCTCCCCCCAGGAACAAGAGACCCAGTACTTC,CASSSPQEQETQYF
TRBD2,15,many,TRBV7-9,TRBJ2-7,TGTGCCAGCTCCCTAGGAGCGGGAGGAGGCTACGAGCAGTACTTC,CASSLGAGGGYEQYF
-,11,many,TRBV2,TRBJ1-2,TGTGCCAGCACAGAACAGTATGGCTACACCTTC,CASTEQYGYTF
-,17,many,TRBV5-1,TRBJ2-7,TGCGCCAGCAGCTTGGAGTGGGGGGTGGGACAGACCTACGAGCAGTACTTC,CASSLEWGVGQTYEQYF
-,14,few,TRBV12-3/TRBV12-4,TRBJ1-5,TGTGCCAGCTCCCAGAGGTTAGGCAATCAGCCCCAGCATTTT,CASSQRLGNQPQHF
TRBD1,16,many,TRBV29-1,TRBJ2-3,TGCAGCGTTGAAGCGGGACAGGGATTTGGCACAGATACGCAGTATTTT,CSVEAGQGFGTDTQYF
TRBD2,18,-,TRBV6-2/TRBV6-3,TRBJ2-3,TGTGCCAGCAGTTCAGGTGTAACAGCGGGAGCTGACACAGATACGCAGTATTTT,CASSSGVTAGADTDTQYF
-,13,many,TRBV7-2,TRBJ2-7,TGTGCCAAAGGGGGGACTGGCCCTATAAGGAAGTACTTC,CAKGGTGPIRKYF
-,14,many,TRBV18,TRBJ2-7,TGTGCCAGCTCACCGACAGCGGACCCTACGGAGCAGTACTTC,CASSPTADPTEQYF
TRBD2,16,-,TRBV5-1,TRBJ2-5,TGCGCCAGCAGCTCCGGGGGACTAGGTATCCAAGAGACCCAGTACTTC,CASSSGGLGIQETQYF
-,13,many,TRBV6-2/TRBV6-3,TRBJ2-7,TGTGCCAGCAGACTACAGGGTTATTACGAGCAGTACTTC,CASRLQGYYEQYF
-,13,many,TRBV30,TRBJ2-3,TGTGCCTGGAGGAATGGGGGGACAGATACGCAGTATTTT,CAWRNGGTDTQYF
-,15,few,TRBV13,TRBJ1-4,TGTGCCAGCAGCAACCGGGACGGATCTAATGAAAAACTGTTTTTT,CASSNRDGSNEKLFF
-,14,many,TRBV29-1,TRBJ2-5,TGCAGCGTTGGGGCAGCTCTACTCCAAGAGACCCAGTACTTC,CSVGAALLQETQYF
TRBD2,19,many,TRBV28,TRBJ2-1,TGTGCCAGCACGATCCAGGGACTAGCGGGGTTCAGTATGTACAATGAGCAGTTCTTC,CASTIQGLAGFSMYNEQFF
-,15,-,TRBV9,TRBJ1-1,TGTGCCAGCAGCGTAGAGGGGGGGGCGCAGACTGAAGCTTTCTTT,CASSVEGGAQTEAFF
-,15,many,TRBV7-2,TRBJ1-5,TGTGCCAGCAGCTTAGAGTCAGATAGCAATCAGCCCCAGCATTTT,CASSLESDSNQPQHF
TRBD1,14,few,TRBV9,TRBJ2-7,TGTGCCAGCAGCGAAGGACAGGACCTCTACGGACAGTACTTC,CASSEGQDLYGQYF
-,11,many,TRBV10-3,TRBJ2-1,TGTGCCATCAGCCTCGGGGCTGAGCAGTTCTTC,CAISLGAEQFF
TRBD1,17,-,TRBV14,TRBJ2-1,TGTGCCAGCAGCCAAGATTGGGGACAGGGTGTCTCCAATGAGCAGTTCTTC,CASSQDWGQGVSNEQFF
TRBD1,17,many,TRBV3-1,TRBJ1-5,TGTGCCAGCAGCCAAGCCCCGGGACAGGGGGCGGATCAGCCCCAGCATTTT,CASSQAPGQGADQPQHF
TRBD2,14,-,TRBV29-1,TRBJ2-4,TGCAGCGCTGGGACTAGCGGGGCCAAAAACATTCAGTACTTC,CSAGTSGAKNIQYF
-,14,many,TRBV7-3,TRBJ2-7,TGTGCCAGCAGCTTAAGCAGGGATAGCGAAGAGCAGTACTTC,CASSLSRDSEEQYF